These 11 T cell receptor beta chains were all obtained from the same sample, sequenced in a study of prognosis after radiotherapy for stage I lung cancer. Two rounds of multiplex PCR amplified TCR beta CDR3 from genomic DNA. First-round PCR used primers specific to each TRBV and TRBJ gene. TCRdb re-derived calls from the multiplex PCR reads in MiXCR, one entry per CDR3 protein. This table has 25,000 to 30,000 distinct CDR3 sequences, around 32% appearing once. Sequences were derived from PBMCs, sampled before or after stereotactic body radiation therapy (not recorded which). These receptors all stem from a donor aged 50 or older with non-small cell lung cancer.

This clonotype was seen many times. The chain carries TRBV4-1 and TRBJ2-3; D gene ambiguous. The CDR3 runs to 17 residues. CDR1 is MGHRA, CDR2 YSYEKL, per germline. The V end lost 0 bases, the J end lost 0 bases, and 13 bases lay between the germline ends. The CDR3 DNA reads as TGCGCCAGCAGCCAAGAAGTAACGGGCCTGAGCACAGATACGCAGTATTTT. Translation gives CASSQEVTGLSTDTQYF.

This clonotype was counted many times. A much more abundant neighbour one base away suggests this may be a read error. This sequence joins TRBV20-1 and TRBJ2-3; D not certain. CDR3 size: 12 residues. From germline, CDR1 is DFQATT and CDR2 SNEGSKA (reference sequence). The CDR3 DNA is TGCGGTGCTAGAGTCACACGGAATACGCAGTATTTT. Translating gives CGARVTRNTQYF.

As to this clonotype: Relative to the germline gene, one junction end is altered; a read error may explain this. The V and J genes are TRBV20-1 and TRBJ2-6; the match to TRBD1 covers 7 bases. CDR1 and CDR2 from the germline V gene are DFQATT and SNEGSKA (reference sequence). This CDR3 is built from 15 residues. The CDR3 nucleotides are TGCAGTGCAACGGGACAGAACTCTGGGGCCAACGTCCTGACATTC. Encoded protein: CSATGQNSGANVLTF.

Ten or more counts support this clonotype. This rearrangement joins TRBV29-1 to TRBJ1-5; D unclear. The germline gives CDR1 SQVTM, CDR2 ANQGSEA. The CDR3 is made up of 12 amino acids. The V end was cut by 4 bases, the J end by 4 bases, with 8 bases between. CDR3 in amino acids: CSVGAGNQPQHF. The CDR3 nucleotides are TGCAGCGTTGGGGCGGGGAATCAGCCCCAGCATTTT. The whole variable domain, filled in from reference TRBV29-1 and TRBJ1-5, reads SAVISQKPSRDICQRGTSLTIQCQVDSQVTMMFWYRQQPGQSLTLIATANQGSEATYESGFVIDKFPISRPNLTFSTLTVSNMSPEDSSIYLCSVGAGNQPQHFGDGTRLSIL.

This clonotype has a count of ten or more. The chain recombines TRBV14 with TRBJ2-2; D ambiguous. CDR3 length equals 14 residues. Germline lookup yields CDR1 SGHDN and CDR2 FVKESK. Trimming cost V 8 bases and J 6 bases, with 16 bases left between them. The chain's CDR3 is CASSQDRYAGELFF. For the CDR3, the DNA is TGTGCCAGCTCTCAAGATCGCTATGCCGGGGAGCTGTTTTTT. The whole variable domain, filled in from reference TRBV14 and TRBJ2-2, reads EAGVTQFPSHSVIEKGQTVTLRCDPISGHDNLYWYRRVMGKEIKFLLHFVKESKQDESGMPNNRFLAERTGGTYSTLKVQPAELEDSGVYFCASSQDRYAGELFFGEGSRLTVL.

This clonotype has ten or more counts. Written as DNA, the CDR3 is TGTGCCAGCAGGGGACAGGGTCGGAATGAAAAACTGTTTTTT. It translates to CASRGQGRNEKLFF. V usage is TRBV27 and J usage is TRBJ1-4; 9 nucleotides align to TRBD1. Germline CDR1 is MNHEY and CDR2 is SMNVEV (reference sequence). Germline trimming cut 6 bases from V and 5 bases from J; bases unmatched to any gene: 4. The CDR3 sequence is 14 residues long.

In this sample, this clonotype turned up once. At one end, the junction sequence differs from germline, possibly due to a read error. This sequence joins TRBV6-1 and TRBJ1-5; 8 bases fit TRBD1. The CDR3 is made up of 17 amino acids. CDR1 and CDR2 from the germline V gene are MNHNS and SASEGT. CDR3 sequence (DNA): TGTGCCAGCATGCCCCGTTACAGGGGGTTCAGCAATCAGCACCAGCATTTT. Translation: CASMPRYRGFSNQHQHF.

This clonotype was observed many times. The J gene is TRBJ2-7, the V gene TRBV9, with 12 bases that match TRBD2. CDR3 length equals 15 residues. After removal of 4 bases from V and 4 bases from J, the junction contained 6 bases not matched to a gene. The V gene's germline CDR1 is SGDLS and CDR2 YYNGEE. The chain's CDR3 is CASSLAGGNVYEQYF. CDR3 DNA sequence: TGTGCCAGCAGCCTAGCGGGAGGGAATGTTTACGAGCAGTACTTC.

Only a few counts were recorded for this clonotype. This could be a read error, since a much larger clone is one nucleotide away. The CDR3 ends on some other residue instead of the conserved phenylalanine or tryptophan, so this is likely a read error. This chain connects TRBV14 to TRBJ2-1; 7 bases align to TRBD2. The V gene end was trimmed by 8 bases and the J gene end by 8 bases; junction bases not matched to a gene: 6. This CDR3 is 12 amino acids long. Germline assignment: CDR1 SGHDN and CDR2 FVKESK. The CDR3 is CASGREFYEQFS. The CDR3 coding sequence is TGTGCCAGCGGGCGGGAGTTCTATGAGCAGTTCTCC.

The sample holds a few counts of this clonotype. A far larger clone is one nucleotide away, so this likely arose from a read error. V usage is TRBV28 and J usage is TRBJ2-3, with 7 nucleotides matching TRBD2. This CDR3 spans 13 amino acids. Germline V gives CDR1 MDHEN, CDR2 SYDVKM. Trimming at V came to 8 bases and at J to 5 bases, leaving 7 bases not matched to a gene. The CDR3 loop reads CASQRGLGDTQYF. The CDR3 DNA follows: TGTGCCAGCCAGCGGGGCCTGGGAGATACGCAGTATTTT. The variable domain in full, completed from reference TRBV28 and TRBJ2-3, reads DVKVTQSSRYLVKRTGEKVFLECVQDMDHENMFWYRQDPGLGLRLIYFSYDVKMKEKGDIPEGYSVSREKKERFSLILESASTNQTSMYLCASQRGLGDTQYFGPGTRLTVL.

This clonotype has at least ten counts. This chain links TRBV18 with TRBJ2-2, with TRBD1 as a possible D gene (6 bases). The CDR3 has 16 residues. From germline, CDR1 is KGHSH and CDR2 LQKENI. The V gene lost 4 bases and the J gene lost 0 bases, with 12 bases spanning the gap. CDR3 in DNA: TGTGCCAGCTCACACTCGGACAGACCGAACACCGGGGAGCTGTTTTTT. Translating gives CASSHSDRPNTGELFF.